This T cell receptor (beta chain) was recovered during a study of blood T cell repertoires in COVID-19. Per the original methods: Amplification with reference gene primers provided the estimates of nucleated cell counts. Some clones are missing from TCRdb's copy, which holds only in-frame ones; the method was immunoSEQ multiplex PCR. V, J and clone size reflect that table, while D and trimming were determined from the DNA. The sample holds about 200,000 clones, just under 85% seen once. Germline V CDR1 and CDR2: MDHEN, SYDVKM. This CDR3 region has 15 residues. Deletions cut 5 bases from V and 2 bases from J, with 16 bases between.

V usage is TRBV28 and J usage is TRBJ2-7; tentatively, D is TRBD1 (6 bases). The TCR originated in a man between 60 and 75 years old with COVID-19, enrolled during active disease. Sequenced material: peripheral blood. The CDR3 protein is CASSPRGRGAYEQYF. The CDR3 coding sequence is TGTGCCAGCAGTCCAAGGGGGAGAGGGGCCTACGAGCAGTACTTC. Together with reference TRBV28 and TRBJ2-7, the CDR3 gives the full variable domain: DVKVTQSSRYLVKRTGEKVFLECVQDMDHENMFWYRQDPGLGLRLIYFSYDVKMKEKGDIPEGYSVSREKKERFSLILESASTNQTSMYLCASSPRGRGAYEQYFGPGTRLTVT.